This entry is about one TCR beta chain. Its specificity is unknown. The data were taken from a study of cytomegalovirus exposure and HLA in healthy donors. Study-level information: T cells numbering around 170 million yielded 100 million to 120 million unique TCR beta sequences in an earlier analysis. Overall study results and limits: Among TCR beta chains, those listed as cytomegalovirus-associated numbered fewer than 200.

PCR amplification relied on 60 Vbeta primers (plus 13 Jbeta primers). Generated by immunoSEQ multiplex PCR, the TCRdb table keeps only in-frame clones and is missing some. The data hold 250,000 to 350,000 clones, with 86% observed a single time. The clonotype was recovered from a middle-aged man in good health and CMV-seropositive. Sequenced material: PBMCs.

The CDR3 region has the DNA TGTGCCAGCAGTTTCGGGGGTGGGAACACTGAAGCTTTCTTT. As protein: CASSFGGGNTEAFF. V is TRBV6-5 and J is TRBJ1-1, with D maybe TRBD1 (5 bases). V was trimmed by 4 bases and J by 1 base, leaving 10 bases between them. This CDR3 contains 14 residues. Germline V CDR1 and CDR2: MNHEY, SVGAGI.